This T cell receptor (beta chain) was captured in a study of blood T cell repertoires in COVID-19. Looked up from germline, CDR1 is ENHRY and CDR2 is SYGVKD. The ends were cut back, 6 bases at V and 3 bases at J, with 6 bases in the middle. The CDR3 has 13 amino acids. The repertoire was sequenced with immunoSEQ multiplex PCR; TCRdb's copy has only in-frame clones and lacks some. The top ten clones hold roughly 6% of a sample with more than 200,000 clones, approximately 89% of them seen once. The sample taken for sequencing was peripheral blood. The TCR was taken from a woman under 40 with COVID-19, enrolled during active disease. The rearrangement links TRBV10-3 to TRBJ1-6; D is possibly TRBD1 (5 bases). The chain's CDR3 is CAIRDSYNSPLHF. The CDR3 bases are TGTGCCATCAGAGACAGCTATAATTCACCCCTCCACTTT.